Presented here are 27 T cell receptor beta chains from one specimen sequenced in a study of blood T cells in healthy people across ages (dated by TCRdb to about 2015). Libraries were prepared through 5' RACE. The data were produced on an Illumina HiSeq 2500. A second PCR of roughly 6 to 11 cycles was run with a J-beta primer mix and a sample-barcoded 5' primer. TCRdb's own reprocessing of the public reads used fastp at Q25 and MiXCR and kept productive beta chains. Rows are combined by CDR3 protein, so each entry shows the most common genes and DNA. The sample profile shows more than 450,000 distinct CDR3 sequences; roughly a quarter of them were found once. The ten most abundant clones make up 3% to 4% of the sample. This sample was also put to use in a study of T cells of mothers and their children.

What was sequenced was blood. Receptor source: a boy younger than 10 in good health.

V usage is TRBV10-3 and J usage is TRBJ2-5; tentatively, D is TRBD1 (5 bases). Trimming pared 7 bases from V and 9 bases from J, leaving 18 bases between. Germline CDR1 ENHRY, CDR2 SYGVKD. CDR3 size: 13 residues. The DNA for the CDR3 is TGTGCCATCACCGCTGGGGCTGAGGATGCCCAGTACTTC. As protein: CAITAGAEDAQYF.

This clonotype was counted ten times or more. The chain couples TRBV29-1 to TRBJ2-1; no definite D call. V lost 3 bases and J lost 10, with 13 bases in between. The CDR3 is 12 amino acids. CDR1 is SQVTM and CDR2 is ANQGSEA in the germline V gene. CDR3 region: CSVEVWHREQFF. CDR3 nucleotides: TGCAGCGTTGAGGTATGGCATAGGGAGCAGTTCTTC.

The chain couples TRBV18 to TRBJ2-1, with TRBD2 identical over 7 bases. The V and J ends lost 0 bases and 3 bases, in that order; junction bases with no gene match: 2. CDR1 and CDR2 (germline): KGHSH, LQKENI. The length of the CDR3 is 15 residues. CDR3 in amino acids: CASSPPASGYNEQFF. For the CDR3, the DNA is TGTGCCAGCTCACCACCTGCTAGCGGCTACAATGAGCAGTTCTTC.

V is TRBV10-3 and J is TRBJ1-1; a possible D gene is TRBD1 (5 bases). CDR1 and CDR2 (germline): ENHRY, SYGVKD. V shed 4 bases and J shed 3 bases, with 15 bases lying between them. This CDR3 is built from 15 residues. CDR3 in amino acids: CAISVQGRRDTEAFF. The CDR3 coding sequence is TGTGCCATCAGTGTCCAGGGCAGGAGGGACACTGAAGCTTTCTTT.

The chain is built from TRBV20-1 and TRBJ2-5, with unresolved D. Trimming removed 6 bases at V and 0 bases at J, with 11 bases between. This CDR3 contains 13 residues. Germline V CDR1 and CDR2: DFQATT, SNEGSKA (reference sequence). The CDR3 protein is CSAPVNYQETQYF. In DNA, the CDR3 is TGCAGTGCCCCGGTAAACTACCAAGAGACCCAGTACTTC.

V usage is TRBV15 and J usage is TRBJ2-2, with a tentative D call TRBD2 (6 bases). This CDR3 is 16 amino acids long. In germline, CDR1 is LNHNV, CDR2 YYDKDF (reference sequence). V lost 1 base and J lost 5, with 14 bases in between. The chain's CDR3 is CATSRVPGRWTGELFF. The CDR3 nucleotides read TGTGCCACCAGCAGAGTTCCAGGGAGGTGGACCGGGGAGCTGTTTTTT.

V is TRBV7-2 and J is TRBJ2-7; 11 bases agree with TRBD2. CDR3 size: 15 residues. V trimming: 3 bases; J trimming: 9 bases; junction bases outside the gene matches: 10. CDR1 SGHTA and CDR2 FQGNSA come from the germline V gene. The CDR3 spells CASSFLGTSGTMQYF. Here the CDR3 DNA reads TGTGCCAGCAGCTTTCTGGGGACTAGCGGTACGATGCAGTACTTC.

This clonotype was observed a handful of times. The chain combines TRBV27 with TRBJ2-5; TRBD1 might be the D (6 bases). Deletions cut 5 bases from V and 4 bases from J, with 20 bases between. The CDR3 loop spans 16 amino acids. CDR1 and CDR2 from the germline V gene are MNHEY and SMNVEV (reference sequence). CDR3 amino acids: CASSPQQGSPGETQYF. The CDR3 DNA follows: TGTGCCAGCAGTCCACAACAGGGATCTCCTGGAGAGACCCAGTACTTC.

CDR3 nucleotides: TGTGCCAGCAGTGAGAACAGGGCCTCAGAAAAACTGTTTTTT. The encoded protein is CASSENRASEKLFF. This sequence joins TRBV2 and TRBJ1-4, with D perhaps matching TRBD1 (6 bases). V dropped 3 bases and J dropped 8 bases, with 13 bases sitting between them. The CDR3 consists of 14 residues. In germline, CDR1 is SNHLY, CDR2 FYNNEI.

V gene TRBV5-1 combines with J gene TRBJ2-5; D ambiguous. Between the trimmed V and J ends, which lost 4 bases and 5 bases, there was a span of 12 bases. Germline assignment: CDR1 SGHRS and CDR2 YFSETQ. The CDR3 is made up of 13 amino acids. The chain's CDR3 is CASSPGSRETQYF. CDR3 bases: TGCGCCAGCAGCCCCGGGTCACGGGAGACCCAGTACTTC.

This clonotype has a handful of counts. The CDR3 DNA follows: TGTGCCAGTAGTTCGGGACTAGCGGGTGATGAGCAGTTCTTC. This translates into CASSSGLAGDEQFF. V usage is TRBV19 and J usage is TRBJ2-1, with 12 bases lining up with TRBD2. CDR3 size: 14 residues. V was clipped by 5 bases and J by 8 bases; unmatched bases: 4. Germline-derived CDR1 and CDR2 are LNHDA and SQIVND (reference sequence).

At least ten counts were recorded for this clonotype. One junction end disagrees with the germline gene, perhaps due to a read error. The V call is TRBV4-1, the J call TRBJ2-1; D remains unclear. The germline V gene encodes CDR1 MGHRA and CDR2 YSYEKL. This CDR3 spans 12 amino acids. CDR3 protein: CASSRTNNEQFF. CDR3 nucleotides: TGTGCCAGCAGTCGGACCAACAATGAGCAGTTCTTC.

The V and J genes are TRBV20-1 and TRBJ2-1; either TRBD1 or TRBD2 may fit D (5 bases each). V lost 7 bases to trimming and J lost 5 bases, with 18 bases between them. In germline, CDR1 is DFQATT, CDR2 SNEGSKA (reference sequence). The CDR3 is made up of 14 amino acids. The chain's CDR3 is CSVEGWGNHNEQFF. The DNA of the CDR3 is TGCAGTGTAGAGGGTTGGGGGAACCACAATGAGCAGTTCTTC.

The rearrangement joins TRBV5-1 to TRBJ1-1, with D hard to call. Trimming left V 2 bases short and J 2 bases short, with 16 bases between. CDR1 and CDR2 from the germline V gene are SGHRS and YFSETQ. This CDR3 spans 16 amino acids. The CDR3 is CASSLLGYPSNTEAFF. In DNA form, the CDR3 reads TGCGCCAGCAGCTTACTGGGGTATCCTTCAAACACTGAAGCTTTCTTT.

This clonotype has more than one count but fewer than ten. Mismatch with germline at one junction end may stem from a read error. The chain carries TRBV7-7 and TRBJ2-5; no firm D call. CDR1 is SSHAT, CDR2 FNYEAQ, per germline (reference sequence). This CDR3 is built from 15 residues. CDR3 loop: CASSLVVGVKETQYF. Written as DNA, the CDR3 is TGTGCTAGCAGCTTAGTCGTCGGAGTAAAAGAGACCCAGTACTTC.

This clonotype has just one count. The genes are TRBV5-6 and TRBJ2-5; 10 bases align to TRBD2. The CDR3 consists of 15 residues. The V gene end was trimmed by 1 base and the J gene end by 11 bases; junction bases not matched to a gene: 11. Germline CDR1 reads SGHDT; CDR2 reads YYEEEE. CDR3 region: CASSLHASGSNEQYF. The CDR3, as DNA: TGTGCCAGCAGCTTGCACGCTAGCGGGAGCAATGAGCAGTACTTC.

CDR3 coding DNA: TGTGCCAGCAGCGTAGATAAAGGGGGCTTACAAGAGACCCAGTACTTC. This encodes CASSVDKGGLQETQYF. The chain links TRBV9 to TRBJ2-5; 7 nucleotides align to TRBD1. The length of the CDR3 is 16 residues. Trimming at V came to 0 bases and at J to 2 bases, leaving 7 bases not matched to a gene. The germline gives CDR1 SGDLS, CDR2 YYNGEE.

The V call is TRBV20-1, the J call TRBJ2-5; D is unresolved. Trimming cost V 5 bases and J 9 bases, with 10 bases left between them. CDR3 size: 10 residues. CDR1 and CDR2 (germline): DFQATT, SNEGSKA (reference sequence). CDR3 sequence reads: CSAAQLAQYF. DNA for the CDR3: TGCAGTGCTGCCCAATTGGCCCAGTACTTC.

This clonotype turned up a few times. The chain links TRBV3-1 to TRBJ2-7, with 10 bases identical to TRBD1. The CDR3 has 13 amino acids. Germline CDR1 reads LGHDT; CDR2 reads YNNKEL (reference sequence). V shed 5 bases, J shed 5 bases, and the junction held 3 bases outside the gene matches. The CDR3 is CASSIGTGDEQYF. The CDR3 bases are TGTGCCAGCAGCATCGGGACAGGGGACGAGCAGTACTTC.

This clonotype was picked up a small number of times. The rearrangement joins TRBV7-6 to TRBJ2-3; the D is unclear. The length of the CDR3 is 13 residues. The germline gives CDR1 SGHVS, CDR2 FNYEAQ. V lost 1 base to trimming and J lost 7 bases, with 9 bases between them. CDR3 loop: CASSLVPPNTQYF. For the CDR3, the DNA is TGTGCCAGCAGCTTAGTCCCACCAAATACGCAGTATTTT.

This clonotype was seen more than once but under ten times. The V call is TRBV19, the J call TRBJ2-1; either TRBD1 or TRBD2 may fit D (5 bases each). Germline V gene lookup returns CDR1 LNHDA and CDR2 SQIVND (reference sequence). The CDR3 is 13 residues long. For the CDR3, the DNA is TGTGAACCGGGACGGTGCTCCTACAATGAGCAGTTCTTC. This encodes CEPGRCSYNEQFF.

This clonotype was detected only a few times. The chain is built from TRBV10-3 and TRBJ2-5, with TRBD2 identical over 10 bases. Germline trimming cut 5 bases from V and 2 bases from J; bases unmatched to any gene: 5. This CDR3 is 15 amino acids long. CDR1 is ENHRY, CDR2 SYGVKD, per germline. The CDR3 region is CAISRTSGDQETQYF. The CDR3 coding sequence is TGTGCCATCAGTCGGACTAGCGGAGATCAAGAGACCCAGTACTTC.

This clonotype was seen only a few times. The CDR3 sequence is CASSPLFSTDTQYF. CDR3 sequence (DNA): TGTGCCAGCAGCCCCCTGTTCAGCACAGATACGCAGTATTTT. J is TRBJ2-3 and V is TRBV7-8; no firm D call. The V and J ends lost 5 bases and 0 bases respectively, with 9 bases between them. The length of the CDR3 is 14 residues. Germline V lookup: CDR1 SGHVS, CDR2 FQNEAQ.

The J gene is TRBJ1-2, the V gene TRBV20-1; 8 bases fit TRBD1. This CDR3 spans 13 amino acids. J gave up 8 bases and V 1 base, and 6 bases lay outside the gene matches. Germline lookup yields CDR1 DFQATT and CDR2 SNEGSKA (reference sequence). DNA for the CDR3: TGCAGTGCTAGAGTCGCAGGGGGCACCGGCTACACCTTC. Encoded protein: CSARVAGGTGYTF.

This chain connects TRBV29-1 to TRBJ1-1; 8 bases align to TRBD1. Germline CDR1 and CDR2: SQVTM and ANQGSEA. V lost 7 bases to trimming and J lost 5 bases; unmatched junction nucleotides: 6. The CDR3 loop spans 12 amino acids. CDR3 nucleotides: TGCAGCGCCCGGACAGGGCCTACTGAAGCTTTCTTT. Protein sequence: CSARTGPTEAFF.

This clonotype was recorded once. The V gene is TRBV9, the J gene TRBJ1-1; D not resolved. CDR3 length: 15 residues. The V end was cut by 0 bases, the J end by 3 bases, with 12 bases between. Germline loops: CDR1 SGDLS, CDR2 YYNGEE. CDR3 amino acids: CASSVDSRADTEAFF. The CDR3 bases are TGTGCCAGCAGCGTAGACTCGAGAGCGGACACTGAAGCTTTCTTT.

This clonotype has only a few counts. The genes are TRBV20-1 and TRBJ2-5, with a tentative D call TRBD1 (6 bases). Trimming left V 6 bases short and J 1 base short, with 12 bases between. Germline values: CDR1 DFQATT, CDR2 SNEGSKA (reference sequence). CDR3 length equals 13 residues. The CDR3 nucleotides are TGCAGTGCCCCTACAGGGATCCAAGAGACCCAGTACTTC. This translates into CSAPTGIQETQYF.